This TCR beta chain emerged from a study of T cell responses to AZD1222 COVID-19 vaccine. The table came from immunoSEQ multiplex PCR; TCRdb's copy has only in-frame clones and leaves some out. The sample lists 140,000 to 150,000 clones, 80% to 95% occurring once. The sample here was peripheral blood, taken 28 days after the second AZD1222 dose. The source is an adult who received the AZD1222 COVID-19 vaccine.

Written as DNA, the CDR3 is TGTGCCAGCAGCCCTCAGCTGGGGCTGGACACCTTC. Protein: CASSPQLGLDTF. The chain is built from TRBV9 and TRBJ1-2; D might be TRBD1 (5 bases). The CDR3 is 12 amino acids. Germline loops: CDR1 SGDLS, CDR2 YYNGEE. The V and J ends lost 4 bases and 12 bases respectively, with 16 bases between them.